These 12 T cell receptor beta chains were sequenced from one sample in a study of blood T cell repertoires in COVID-19. Using immunoSEQ multiplex PCR, the repertoire was profiled, and TCRdb retains in-frame clones only, with some absent. The profile shows 95,000 to 100,000 clones, approximately 84% of them singletons. Material: peripheral blood. These receptors were taken from a man between 70 and 80 years old with acute or convalescent COVID-19.

The DNA for the CDR3 is TGTGCCAGCAGCGACCAGGCAAATTCACCCCTCCACTTT. Its protein is CASSDQANSPLHF. This chain links TRBV11-2 with TRBJ1-6; D is uncertain. This CDR3 has 13 amino acids. CDR1 is SGHAT, CDR2 FQNNGV, per germline. V dropped 5 bases and J dropped 7 bases, with 9 bases sitting between them. The whole variable domain, remainder taken from reference TRBV11-2 and TRBJ1-6, is EAGVAQSPRYKIIEKRQSVAFWCNPISGHATLYWYQQILGQGPKLLIQFQNNGVVDDSQLPKDRFSAERLKGVDSTLKIQPAKLEDSAVYLCASSDQANSPLHFGNGTRLTVT.

The rearrangement joins TRBV29-1 to TRBJ2-3; 8 bases are a match to TRBD1. The J segment lost 3 bases and the V segment lost 6 bases, leaving 11 bases of the junction unmatched. The germline V gene encodes CDR1 SQVTM and CDR2 ANQGSEA. This CDR3 spans 15 amino acids. This chain's CDR3 is CSVPRTGPATDTQYF. Here the CDR3 DNA reads TGCAGCGTGCCCCGGACAGGGCCTGCTACAGATACGCAGTATTTT.

The rearrangement links TRBV7-3 to TRBJ2-7; TRBD1 aligns across 10 bases. Trimming at V came to 2 bases and at J to 4 bases, leaving 5 bases not matched to a gene. CDR3 length: 15 amino acids. Germline CDR1 and CDR2: SGHTA and FQGTGA. CDR3 region: CASSLGTGAGYEQYF. DNA of the CDR3: TGTGCCAGCAGCTTAGGGACAGGGGCGGGATACGAGCAGTACTTC.

V is TRBV7-2 and J is TRBJ1-2, with D possibly TRBD1 on 5 matching bases. The germline V gene has CDR1 SGHTA and CDR2 FQGNSA. The V and J ends lost 3 bases and 4 bases respectively, with 9 bases between them. The CDR3 is 13 amino acids. The CDR3 DNA reads TGTGCCAGCAGCTTGGCAGGGCTCTATGGCTACACCTTC. It translates to CASSLAGLYGYTF.

This clone has only a few counts. The J gene is TRBJ1-1, the V gene TRBV5-1; 8 bases map to TRBD1. Germline V CDR1 and CDR2: SGHRS, YFSETQ. The V and J ends lost 5 bases and 1 base, in that order; junction bases with no gene match: 7. This CDR3 has 15 residues. The CDR3 sequence: CASRLTGTGNTEAFF. CDR3 DNA sequence: TGCGCCAGCAGACTGACCGGGACAGGGAACACTGAAGCTTTCTTT. The whole variable domain, filled in from reference TRBV5-1 and TRBJ1-1, reads KAGVTQTPRYLIKTRGQQVTLSCSPISGHRSVSWYQQTPGQGLQFLFEYFSETQRNKGNFPGRFSGRQFSNSRSEMNVSTLELGDSALYLCASRLTGTGNTEAFFGQGTRLTVV.

The chain recombines TRBV18 with TRBJ1-3; unclear D gene. Germline CDR1 is KGHSH and CDR2 is LQKENI. The V gene lost 3 bases and the J gene lost 0 bases, with 6 bases spanning the gap. This CDR3 contains 14 residues. CDR3 amino acids: CASSPGLSGNTIYF. The CDR3 region has the DNA TGTGCCAGCTCACCGGGCCTCTCTGGAAACACCATATATTTT. The full variable domain, rest sourced from reference TRBV18 and TRBJ1-3, is NAGVMQNPRHLVRRRGQEARLRCSPMKGHSHVYWYRQLPEEGLKFMVYLQKENIIDESGMPKERFSAEFPKEGPSILRIQQVVRGDSAAYFCASSPGLSGNTIYFGEGSWLTVV.

The chain couples TRBV29-1 to TRBJ2-7, with 8 bases lining up with TRBD1. In germline, CDR1 is SQVTM, CDR2 ANQGSEA. V dropped 0 bases and J dropped 3; count of bases not matched to a gene: 7. This CDR3 has 15 residues. CDR3 protein: CSVEDRQGAHYEQYF. DNA for the CDR3: TGCAGCGTTGAAGATCGCCAGGGGGCCCACTACGAGCAGTACTTC.

The chain has TRBV4-1 and TRBJ1-2, with TRBD1 as a possible D gene (6 bases). Germline V lookup: CDR1 MGHRA, CDR2 YSYEKL. The V end was cut by 3 bases, the J end by 2 bases, with 13 bases between. The CDR3 is 15 amino acids. The CDR3 nucleotides read TGCGCCAGCAGCCATCCGGGGGGGCCAAACTATGGCTACACCTTC. Translating it yields CASSHPGGPNYGYTF.

V gene TRBV13 combines with J gene TRBJ1-3; TRBD1 matches 8 bases. Germline-derived CDR1 and CDR2 are PRHDT and FYEKMQ (reference sequence). CDR3 length: 15 residues. V dropped 1 base and J dropped 3; count of bases not matched to a gene: 2. The CDR3 DNA reads as TGTGCCAGCAGCTTAGTACAGGGGGTTGGAAACACCATATATTTT. It specifies CASSLVQGVGNTIYF.

The chain recombines TRBV28 with TRBJ2-1, with 10 nucleotides matching TRBD2. The germline V gene has CDR1 MDHEN and CDR2 SYDVKM. Losses at the gene ends were 8 bases for V and 4 bases for J; bases not matched to a gene: 11. This CDR3 comprises 16 residues. The DNA for the CDR3 is TGTGCCAGCCTAAACTCGGCTAGCGGGAGATACAATGAGCAGTTCTTC. Its protein product is CASLNSASGRYNEQFF.

This clone occurred once. This rearrangement joins TRBV24-1 to TRBJ1-2, with D unclear. Germline-derived CDR1 and CDR2 are KGHDR and SFDVKD. The CDR3 totals 14 residues. Trimming cost V 6 bases and J 4 bases, with 14 bases left between them. The CDR3 DNA sequence: TGTGCCACCAGTTCGGACGGGAACCGCTATGGCTACACCTTC. It codes for CATSSDGNRYGYTF.

The gene calls are TRBV4-1 and TRBJ2-2; D not certain. Germline V gene lookup returns CDR1 MGHRA and CDR2 YSYEKL. V lost 1 base and J lost 1, with 7 bases in between. This CDR3 is 15 amino acids long. CDR3 DNA: TGCGCCAGCAGCCAAGTAATAGTGAACACCGGGGAGCTGTTTTTT. It yields the protein CASSQVIVNTGELFF.